This T cell receptor (beta chain) comes out of a study of CD8+ T cells in alopecia areata. Once RNA had been extracted, it was reverse transcribed into cDNA to act as the sequencing template. Sequenced by immunoSEQ multiplex PCR; TCRdb stores in-frame clones only, minus some. This sample has around 170,000 clones, with about half found just once. The V gene lost 3 bases and the J gene lost 1 base, with 10 bases spanning the gap. The CDR3 is made up of 15 amino acids. Germline V gives CDR1 SGHNT, CDR2 YYREEE (reference sequence). Treatment denoted: oral pan-JAK inhibitor, 5-10 mg twice daily. The chain recombines TRBV5-4 with TRBJ2-2; maybe TRBD1 (5 bases). The sample was CD8+ T cells sorted from blood, taken at approximately week 52, from a patient treated with tofacitinib. The source is a human donor with alopecia areata. In nucleotides, the CDR3 is TGTGCCAGCAGCTCCCCAGGACAGAACACCGGGGAGCTGTTTTTT. Its protein product is CASSSPGQNTGELFF.